These 30 T cell receptor beta chains were sequenced from one sample in a study of blood T cells in healthy people across ages (dated by TCRdb to between 2015 and 2016). The library was made by 5' RACE. Sequencing took place on an Illumina HiSeq 2500. A second roughly 7 to 11 cycle PCR used a sample-barcoded 5' primer and a J-beta primer mix. The public sequencing data were trimmed at Q25 with fastp and processed into clonotypes with MiXCR by TCRdb, which kept only in-frame beta chains. Each CDR3 protein gets just one entry, which takes the most common genes and DNA from the rows behind it. The sample table shows 710,000 or so distinct CDR3 sequences, and about a fifth are seen once. The ten largest make up roughly 22% of the sample. The sample was blood. These receptors were taken from a man aged 65-85 years in good health.

Only a few counts were recorded for this clonotype. CDR3 nucleotides: TGCAGCGTTCCCTCCGGGACTAGCCCTCTCGAGCAGTACTTC. This sequence encodes CSVPSGTSPLEQYF. The V and J genes are TRBV20-1 and TRBJ2-5, with 9 bases aligning to TRBD2. The J call is uncertain, as TRBJ2-7 better fits the DNA end. Germline CDR1 DFQATT, CDR2 SNEGSKA (reference sequence). The CDR3 sequence is 14 residues long.

This clonotype has only a few counts. The chain carries TRBV20-1 and TRBJ2-1, with D possibly being TRBD2 (5 bases). CDR1 DFQATT and CDR2 SNEGSKA come from the germline V gene (reference sequence). V lost 6 bases and J lost 0, with 9 bases in between. The CDR3 consists of 13 residues. CDR3 coding DNA: TGCAGTGCCCGCCGGGACTCCTACAATGAGCAGTTCTTC. It specifies CSARRDSYNEQFF.

The V call is TRBV5-1, the J call TRBJ2-3; D possibly uses TRBD1 or TRBD2 (5 bases each). This CDR3 spans 16 amino acids. Germline values: CDR1 SGHRS, CDR2 YFSETQ. The V and J ends lost 3 bases and 0 bases respectively, with 14 bases between them. The CDR3, as DNA: TGCGCCAGCAGCTCAACCGCCGGGACCAGCACAGATACGCAGTATTTT. Encoded protein: CASSSTAGTSTDTQYF.

This clonotype has a count of ten or more. The CDR3 protein is CASSSPNGYTF. CDR3 in DNA: TGTGCCAGCAGTTCACCAAATGGCTACACCTTC. This rearrangement joins TRBV9 to TRBJ1-2; D not certain. The length of the CDR3 is 11 residues. CDR1 is SGDLS and CDR2 is YYNGEE in the germline V gene. Trimming took 5 bases from V and 6 from J, leaving 8 bases between them.

CDR3 loop: CSARPRPRAGVQYEQYV. DNA for the CDR3: TGCAGTGCTAGACCGAGACCCAGAGCGGGAGTACAATACGAGCAGTACGTC. This chain uses TRBV20-1 with TRBJ2-7, with TRBD2 identical over 8 bases. Trimming cost V 2 bases and J 4 bases; bases outside gene matches: 16. The germline gives CDR1 DFQATT, CDR2 SNEGSKA (reference sequence). This CDR3 has 17 residues.

CDR3 amino acids: CASTRDRGRNEQFF. The CDR3 bases are TGTGCCAGCACCCGGGACAGGGGTCGAAATGAGCAGTTCTTC. V usage is TRBV6-6 and J usage is TRBJ2-1; 10 nucleotides match TRBD1. V trimming: 7 bases; J trimming: 7 bases; junction bases outside the gene matches: 7. The CDR3 contains 14 residues. Germline lookup yields CDR1 MNHNY and CDR2 SVGAGI (reference sequence).

This clonotype occurred many times. V is TRBV12-3 or TRBV12-4 and J is TRBJ2-5, with a weak D call TRBD2 (5 bases). This CDR3 has 13 amino acids. The V gene lost 6 bases and the J gene lost 3 bases, with 11 bases spanning the gap. In nucleotides, the CDR3 is TGTGCCAGCAGATCGGGGTTTAAAGAGACCCAGTACTTC. This gives the protein CASRSGFKETQYF.

The chain employs TRBV7-9 and TRBJ2-5; a possible D gene is TRBD1 (5 bases). The end of the DNA is better explained by TRBJ2-7, so the J call may be wrong. The CDR3 runs to 14 residues. Germline V gene lookup returns CDR1 SEHNR and CDR2 FQNEAQ (reference sequence). CDR3 protein: CASSLTGETYEQYF. The CDR3, as DNA: TGTGCCAGCAGCTTAACAGGAGAGACGTACGAGCAGTACTTC.

This chain connects TRBV10-3 to TRBJ2-3; 7 positions agree with TRBD2. The CDR3 is made up of 14 amino acids. CDR1 and CDR2 (germline): ENHRY, SYGVKD. V lost 8 bases, J lost 0 bases, and 5 bases stayed unmatched. The CDR3 nucleotides read TGTGCCATCCGAAGCGGGATAAGCACAGATACGCAGTATTTT. Encoded protein: CAIRSGISTDTQYF.

This clonotype was counted between two and nine times. The V gene is TRBV20-1, the J gene TRBJ2-1, with TRBD1 as a possible D gene (5 bases). The V end lost 8 bases, the J end lost 0 bases, and 11 bases lay between the germline ends. CDR1 is DFQATT and CDR2 is SNEGSKA in the germline V gene (reference sequence). The CDR3 is 13 amino acids. In DNA, the CDR3 is TGCAGTCCCCAGGGAATCTCCTACAATGAGCAGTTCTTC. It translates to CSPQGISYNEQFF.

This clonotype was recorded a few times. The chain is built from TRBV18 and TRBJ1-1; D gene ambiguous. In germline, CDR1 is KGHSH, CDR2 LQKENI. The V end lost 2 bases, the J end lost 3 bases, and 7 bases lay between the germline ends. The CDR3 extends over 13 amino acids. Here the CDR3 reads CASSPAKDTEAFF. The CDR3 nucleotides read TGTGCCAGCTCACCAGCCAAGGACACTGAAGCTTTCTTT.

The V gene is TRBV5-5, the J gene TRBJ2-3; 7 bases match TRBD1. The V and J ends lost 3 bases and 3 bases, in that order; junction bases with no gene match: 4. This CDR3 has 14 amino acids. Germline V CDR1 and CDR2: SGHKS, YYEKEE (reference sequence). CDR3 loop: CASSSSTGTDTQYF. Here the CDR3 DNA reads TGTGCCAGCAGCTCCTCGACAGGGACAGATACGCAGTATTTT.

This clonotype was seen more than once but under ten times. The chain links TRBV10-3 to TRBJ2-7; a weak D match, TRBD1 (6 bases). Germline V CDR1 and CDR2: ENHRY, SYGVKD. Trimming left V 3 bases short and J 2 bases short, with 20 bases between. The length of the CDR3 is 17 residues. CDR3 region: CAISDPSGRGSTYEQYF. The CDR3 DNA reads TGTGCCATCAGTGACCCCTCGGGCAGGGGTTCTACCTACGAGCAGTACTTC.

The rearrangement uses TRBV6-5 and TRBJ2-1, with unresolved D. The DNA end is a closer match to TRBJ2-7, so the J assignment may be wrong. The CDR3 consists of 14 residues. CDR1 MNHEY and CDR2 SVGAGI come from the germline V gene. The chain's CDR3 is CASSYARKSHEQYF. As DNA, the CDR3 is TGTGCCAGCAGTTACGCCAGAAAATCACACGAGCAGTACTTC.

The sample holds a few counts of this clonotype. The chain carries TRBV12-3 or TRBV12-4 and TRBJ2-1, with 7 bases that match TRBD1. After removal of 8 bases from V and 8 bases from J, the junction contained 15 bases not matched to a gene. There are 15 residues in the CDR3. The CDR3 reads CASLDRVNFRDEQFF. In DNA form, the CDR3 reads TGTGCCAGCCTAGACAGGGTAAACTTTCGGGATGAGCAGTTCTTC.

V is TRBV4-3 and J is TRBJ2-5, with D possibly TRBD1 on 5 matching bases. The CDR3 is 13 residues long. Trimming shortened V by 5 bases and J by 5 bases, and 12 bases separated the two germline ends. Germline V lookup: CDR1 LGHNA, CDR2 YSLEER. The DNA of the CDR3 is TGCGCCAGCAGCAGGGGCATTTGGGAGACCCAGTACTTC. Translated, it gives CASSRGIWETQYF.

V and J are TRBV7-9 and TRBJ1-5; 10 bases align to TRBD1. The CDR3 totals 14 residues. The V gene end was trimmed by 6 bases and the J gene end by 4 bases; junction bases not matched to a gene: 3. Germline values: CDR1 SEHNR, CDR2 FQNEAQ (reference sequence). The CDR3 DNA reads TGTGCCAGCAGTAGACAGGGGGCAAATCAGCCCCAGCATTTT. This codes for CASSRQGANQPQHF.

As regards this clonotype: The junction departs from the called germline gene at one end, perhaps through a read error. The chain combines TRBV29-1 with TRBJ2-7, with 8 bases aligning to TRBD2. The CDR3 is 11 amino acids. The germline CDR1 and CDR2 sequences are SQVTM and ANQGSEA. The CDR3 DNA sequence: TGCAGCGTCCGCCCGGGACTAGTGAATTTCTTC. It translates to CSVRPGLVNFF.

The chain has TRBV9 and TRBJ1-3; the D gene is possibly TRBD1 (6 bases). The CDR3 consists of 17 residues. Germline CDR1 reads SGDLS; CDR2 reads YYNGEE. Trimming took 0 bases from V and 3 from J, leaving 16 bases between them. The CDR3 DNA is TGTGCCAGCAGCGTAGCTGCACAGGGAAACTTTGGAAACACCATATATTTT. It yields the protein CASSVAAQGNFGNTIYF.

This clonotype was seen a few times. The gene calls are TRBV29-1 and TRBJ2-2; 8 positions match TRBD2. V shed 0 bases and J 4 bases; nucleotides not matched to a gene: 13. The CDR3 consists of 18 residues. Germline V gives CDR1 SQVTM, CDR2 ANQGSEA. The CDR3 protein is CSVEDSKAGVFPTGELFF. In DNA form, the CDR3 reads TGCAGCGTTGAAGATAGTAAAGCGGGAGTTTTCCCCACCGGGGAGCTGTTTTTT.

This clonotype was counted many times. The rearrangement links TRBV20-1 to TRBJ2-7, with a possible D match to TRBD2 (6 bases). V shed 4 bases and J shed 5 bases, with 15 bases lying between them. The CDR3 has 13 amino acids. CDR1 is DFQATT and CDR2 is SNEGSKA in the germline V gene (reference sequence). This CDR3 is CSATGVGLHEQYF. DNA of the CDR3: TGCAGTGCTACTGGTGTGGGACTTCACGAGCAGTACTTC.

At least ten counts were recorded for this clonotype. The junction does not match germline at one end; this may be a read error. The CDR3 nucleotides read TGTGCCAGCAGCTTAGCGGGGAGTTCTGGAAACACCATATATTTT. This codes for CASSLAGSSGNTIYF. V usage is TRBV5-1 and J usage is TRBJ1-3, with unresolved D. The CDR3 length is 15 residues. Looked up from germline, CDR1 is SGHRS and CDR2 is YFSETQ.

J is TRBJ2-5 and V is TRBV29-1, with D perhaps assigned TRBD1 or TRBD2 (5 bases each). The CDR3 is 12 residues long. CDR1 is SQVTM, CDR2 ANQGSEA, per germline. Trimming stripped 7 bases from V and 2 bases from J, with 11 bases between. The CDR3 sequence: CSARWGQETQYF. DNA for the CDR3: TGCAGCGCACGGTGGGGGCAAGAGACCCAGTACTTC.

With regard to this clonotype: It is likely a read error, because the conserved phenylalanine at the end of the CDR3 is missing. The chain couples TRBV7-2 to TRBJ2-2; 12 nucleotides agree with TRBD2. The J segment lost 6 bases and the V segment lost 5 bases, leaving 4 bases of the junction unmatched. The CDR3 is 15 residues long. Germline CDR1 SGHTA, CDR2 FQGNSA. DNA of the CDR3: TGTGCCAGCAGCATCAGACTAGCGGGGGCCGGGGAGCTGTTTTCT. Translation: CASSIRLAGAGELFS.

This clonotype appeared a few times. The CDR3 region is CASSPLDQVEAFF. DNA for the CDR3: TGTGCCAGCTCACCGTTGGACCAGGTCGAAGCTTTCTTT. The chain is built from TRBV18 and TRBJ1-1; D is unclear. This CDR3 is 13 amino acids long. The V end was cut by 3 bases, the J end by 8 bases, with 13 bases between. CDR1 and CDR2 (germline): KGHSH, LQKENI. Supplemented by reference TRBV18 and TRBJ1-1, the full variable domain reads NAGVMQNPRHLVRRRGQEARLRCSPMKGHSHVYWYRQLPEEGLKFMVYLQKENIIDESGMPKERFSAEFPKEGPSILRIQQVVRGDSAAYFCASSPLDQVEAFFGQGTRLTVV.

There are a few counts of this clonotype. The V call is TRBV5-1, the J call TRBJ2-1, with TRBD2 identical over 9 bases. Trimming at V came to 0 bases and at J to 7 bases, leaving 5 bases not matched to a gene. The germline V gene encodes CDR1 SGHRS and CDR2 YFSETQ. The CDR3 totals 15 residues. Here the CDR3 reads CASSLAGGGVNEQFF. The CDR3 region has the DNA TGCGCCAGCAGCTTGGCTGGCGGGGGGGTAAATGAGCAGTTCTTC.

Notes on this clonotype: One base away lies a much larger clone, so this may be a sequencing read error. The chain links TRBV28 to TRBJ1-3; 7 nucleotides align to TRBD1. Germline V gene data show CDR1 as MDHEN and CDR2 as SYDVKM. CDR3 length: 17 residues. The V gene end was trimmed by 10 bases and the J gene end by 4 bases; junction bases not matched to a gene: 19. CDR3 region: CANSPNRGRRSGNTIYF. The CDR3 DNA reads TGTGCCAACAGCCCTAACAGGGGTAGAAGATCCGGAAACACCATATATTTT.

V usage is TRBV21-1 and J usage is TRBJ1-5. TRBV21-1 is an annotated pseudogene. The CDR3 covers 16 residues. The CDR3 DNA follows: TGTGCCAGCAGCAAAGAAGGGTATTATAGCAATCAGCCCCAGCATTTT. Translated: CASSKEGYYSNQPQHF.

This clonotype occurred a few times. The chain recombines TRBV5-1 with TRBJ2-1; D is possibly TRBD2 (6 bases). Germline assignment: CDR1 SGHRS and CDR2 YFSETQ. The CDR3 is 19 amino acids. Trimming left V 4 bases short and J 8 bases short, with 31 bases between. The CDR3 is CASSPLHGDTPGENYEQFF. The CDR3 region has the DNA TGCGCCAGCAGCCCGCTACACGGTGACACCCCGGGGGAAAATTATGAGCAGTTCTTC.

The chain joins TRBV7-3 to TRBJ2-1; no definite D call. The V gene lost 0 bases and the J gene lost 6 bases, with 12 bases spanning the gap. This CDR3 is built from 15 residues. Germline V lookup: CDR1 SGHTA, CDR2 FQGTGA. In DNA form, the CDR3 reads TGTGCCAGCAGCTTAACGGGCGGCACCTTCAATGAGCAGTTCTTC. It yields the protein CASSLTGGTFNEQFF.